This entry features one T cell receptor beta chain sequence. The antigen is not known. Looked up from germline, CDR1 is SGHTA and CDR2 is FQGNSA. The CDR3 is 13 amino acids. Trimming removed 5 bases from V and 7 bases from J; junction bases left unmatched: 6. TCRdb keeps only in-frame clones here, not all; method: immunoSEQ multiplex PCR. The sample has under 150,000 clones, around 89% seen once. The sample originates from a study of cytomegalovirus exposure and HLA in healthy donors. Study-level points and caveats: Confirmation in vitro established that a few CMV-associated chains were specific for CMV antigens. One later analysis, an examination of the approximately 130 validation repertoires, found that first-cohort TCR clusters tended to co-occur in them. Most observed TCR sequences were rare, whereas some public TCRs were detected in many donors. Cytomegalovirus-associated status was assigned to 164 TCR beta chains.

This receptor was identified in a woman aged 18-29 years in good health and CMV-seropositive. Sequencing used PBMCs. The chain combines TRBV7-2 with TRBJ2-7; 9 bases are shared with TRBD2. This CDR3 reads CASSPGTSREQYF. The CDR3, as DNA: TGTGCCAGCAGCCCGGGGACTAGCAGGGAGCAGTACTTC.